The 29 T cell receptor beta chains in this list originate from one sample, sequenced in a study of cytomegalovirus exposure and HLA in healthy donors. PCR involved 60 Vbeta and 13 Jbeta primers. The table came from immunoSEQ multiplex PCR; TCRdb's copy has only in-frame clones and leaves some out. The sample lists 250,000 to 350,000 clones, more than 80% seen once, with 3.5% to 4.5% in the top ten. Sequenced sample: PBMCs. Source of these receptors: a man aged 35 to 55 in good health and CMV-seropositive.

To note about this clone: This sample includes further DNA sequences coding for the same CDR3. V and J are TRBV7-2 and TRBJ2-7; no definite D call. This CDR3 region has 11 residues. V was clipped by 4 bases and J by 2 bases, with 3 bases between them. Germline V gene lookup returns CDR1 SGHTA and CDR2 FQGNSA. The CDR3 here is CASSSAYEQYF. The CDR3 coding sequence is TGTGCCAGCAGCTCTGCCTACGAGCAGTACTTC.

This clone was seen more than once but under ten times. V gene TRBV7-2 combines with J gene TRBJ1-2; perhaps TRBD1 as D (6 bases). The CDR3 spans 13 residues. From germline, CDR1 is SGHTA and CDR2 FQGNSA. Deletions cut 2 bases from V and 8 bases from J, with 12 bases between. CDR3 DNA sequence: TGTGCCAGCAGCTTACAGGGGTATGGCGGCTACACCTTC. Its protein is CASSLQGYGGYTF.

DNA of the CDR3: TGTGCCAGCGACGCAGGGTTGGGGGATACGCAGTATTTT. It is translated as CASDAGLGDTQYF. This chain uses TRBV5-6 with TRBJ2-3, with a possible D match to TRBD1 (5 bases). The CDR3 sequence is 13 residues long. Deletions cut 7 bases from V and 6 bases from J, with 15 bases between. Germline V CDR1 and CDR2: SGHDT, YYEEEE. Complete variable domain (other parts from reference TRBV5-6 and TRBJ2-3): DAGVTQSPTHLIKTRGQQVTLRCSPKSGHDTVSWYQQALGQGPQFIFQYYEEEERQRGNFPDRFSGHQFPNYSSELNVNALLLGDSALYLCASDAGLGDTQYFGPGTRLTVL.

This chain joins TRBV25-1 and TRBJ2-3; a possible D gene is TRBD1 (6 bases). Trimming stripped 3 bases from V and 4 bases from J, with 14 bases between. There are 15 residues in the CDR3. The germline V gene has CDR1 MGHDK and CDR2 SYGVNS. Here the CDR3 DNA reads TGTGCCAGCAGTGACACCAGGGGCCGCCCAGATACGCAGTATTTT. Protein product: CASSDTRGRPDTQYF.

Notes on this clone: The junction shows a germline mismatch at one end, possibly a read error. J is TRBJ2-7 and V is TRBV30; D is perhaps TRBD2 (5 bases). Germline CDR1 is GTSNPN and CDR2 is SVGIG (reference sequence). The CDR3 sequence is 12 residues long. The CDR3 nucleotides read TGTGCCCGGAGCGCCGGCGGGTACGAGCAGTACTTC. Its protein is CARSAGGYEQYF.

The CDR3 is CASSLGGSQETQYF. The CDR3 nucleotides read TGTGCCAGCAGCTTAGGAGGGTCCCAAGAGACCCAGTACTTC. The chain employs TRBV7-6 and TRBJ2-5, with TRBD2 as a possible D gene (5 bases). The V gene's germline CDR1 is SGHVS and CDR2 FNYEAQ. The CDR3 has 14 residues. Trimming shortened V by 1 base and J by 1 base, and 7 bases separated the two germline ends.

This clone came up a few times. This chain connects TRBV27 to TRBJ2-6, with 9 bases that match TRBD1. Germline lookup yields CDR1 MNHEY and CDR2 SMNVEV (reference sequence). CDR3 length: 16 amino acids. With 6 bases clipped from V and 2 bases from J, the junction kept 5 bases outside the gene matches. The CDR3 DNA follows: TGTGCCAGCAGCCCCCGGGACAGGGCTGGGGCCAACGTCCTGACTTTC. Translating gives CASSPRDRAGANVLTF.

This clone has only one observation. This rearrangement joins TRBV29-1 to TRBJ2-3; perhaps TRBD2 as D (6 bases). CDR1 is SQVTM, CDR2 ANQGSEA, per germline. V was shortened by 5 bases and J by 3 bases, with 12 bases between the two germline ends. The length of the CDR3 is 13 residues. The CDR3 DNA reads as TGCAGCGTTCGGAGGGCCGGGACAGATACGCAGTATTTT. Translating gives CSVRRAGTDTQYF.

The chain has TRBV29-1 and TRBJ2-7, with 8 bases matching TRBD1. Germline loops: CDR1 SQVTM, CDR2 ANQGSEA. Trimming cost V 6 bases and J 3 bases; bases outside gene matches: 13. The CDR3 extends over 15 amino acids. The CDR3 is CSVLWADRADYEQYF. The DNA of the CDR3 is TGCAGCGTCCTTTGGGCGGACAGGGCAGACTACGAGCAGTACTTC.

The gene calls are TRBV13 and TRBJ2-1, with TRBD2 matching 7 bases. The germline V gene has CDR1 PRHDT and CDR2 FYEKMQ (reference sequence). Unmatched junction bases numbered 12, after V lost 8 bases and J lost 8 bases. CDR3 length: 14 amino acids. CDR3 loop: CASLLGGRRHEQFF. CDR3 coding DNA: TGTGCCAGCCTCCTTGGCGGGAGACGCCATGAGCAGTTCTTC.

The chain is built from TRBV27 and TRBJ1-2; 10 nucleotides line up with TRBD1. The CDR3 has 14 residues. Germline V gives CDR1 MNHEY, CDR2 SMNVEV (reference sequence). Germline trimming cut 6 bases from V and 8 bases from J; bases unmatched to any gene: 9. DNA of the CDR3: TGTGCCAGCAGCGAGACAGGGGGCGCGGGAGGCTACACCTTC. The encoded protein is CASSETGGAGGYTF.

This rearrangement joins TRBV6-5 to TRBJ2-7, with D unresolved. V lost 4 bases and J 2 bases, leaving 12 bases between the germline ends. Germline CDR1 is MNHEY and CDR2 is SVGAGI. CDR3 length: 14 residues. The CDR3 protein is CASSSPTAAYEQYF. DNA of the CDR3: TGTGCCAGCAGTTCCCCAACAGCCGCCTACGAGCAGTACTTC.

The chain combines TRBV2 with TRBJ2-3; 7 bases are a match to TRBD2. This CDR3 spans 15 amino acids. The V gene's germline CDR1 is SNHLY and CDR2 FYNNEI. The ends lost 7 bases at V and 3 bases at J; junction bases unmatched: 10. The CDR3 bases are TGTGCCAGCATTGCGGGAGCGAGGGCTACAGATACGCAGTATTTT. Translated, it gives CASIAGARATDTQYF.

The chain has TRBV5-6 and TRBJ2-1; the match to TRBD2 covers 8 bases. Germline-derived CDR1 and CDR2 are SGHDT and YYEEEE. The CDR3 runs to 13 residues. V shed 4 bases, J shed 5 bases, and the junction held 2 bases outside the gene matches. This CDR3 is CASSRLANNEQFF. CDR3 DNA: TGTGCCAGCAGCAGACTAGCGAACAATGAGCAGTTCTTC.

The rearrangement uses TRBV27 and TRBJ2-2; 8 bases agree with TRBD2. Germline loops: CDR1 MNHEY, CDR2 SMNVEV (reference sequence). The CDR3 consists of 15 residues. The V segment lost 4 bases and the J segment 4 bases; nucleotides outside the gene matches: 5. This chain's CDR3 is CASSWYGRVTGELFF. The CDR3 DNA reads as TGTGCCAGCAGTTGGTACGGGAGGGTCACCGGGGAGCTGTTTTTT.

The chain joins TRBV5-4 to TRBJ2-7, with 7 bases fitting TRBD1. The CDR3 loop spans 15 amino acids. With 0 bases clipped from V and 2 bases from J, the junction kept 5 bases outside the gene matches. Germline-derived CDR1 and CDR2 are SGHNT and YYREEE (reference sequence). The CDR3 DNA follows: TGTGCCAGCAGCTTGGGGCAGGGGGTCGCCTACGAGCAGTACTTC. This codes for CASSLGQGVAYEQYF.

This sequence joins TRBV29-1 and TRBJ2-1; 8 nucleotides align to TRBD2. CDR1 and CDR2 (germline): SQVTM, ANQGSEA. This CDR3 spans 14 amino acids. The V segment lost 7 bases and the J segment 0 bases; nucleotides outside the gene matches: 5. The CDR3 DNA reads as TGCAGCGCCGGGGGGACTAGCTCCTACAATGAGCAGTTCTTC. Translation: CSAGGTSSYNEQFF.

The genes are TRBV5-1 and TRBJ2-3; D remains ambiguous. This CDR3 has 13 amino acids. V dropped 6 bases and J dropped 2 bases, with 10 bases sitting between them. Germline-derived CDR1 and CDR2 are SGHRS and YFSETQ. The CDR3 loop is CASKKTDTDTQYF. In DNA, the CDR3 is TGCGCCAGCAAAAAAACAGACACAGATACGCAGTATTTT.

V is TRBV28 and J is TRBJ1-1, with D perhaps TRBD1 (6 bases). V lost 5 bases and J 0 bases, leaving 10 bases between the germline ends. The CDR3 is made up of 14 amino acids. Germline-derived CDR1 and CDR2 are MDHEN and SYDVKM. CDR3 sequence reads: CASSGQLMNTEAFF. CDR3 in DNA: TGTGCCAGCAGTGGACAGCTCATGAACACTGAAGCTTTCTTT.

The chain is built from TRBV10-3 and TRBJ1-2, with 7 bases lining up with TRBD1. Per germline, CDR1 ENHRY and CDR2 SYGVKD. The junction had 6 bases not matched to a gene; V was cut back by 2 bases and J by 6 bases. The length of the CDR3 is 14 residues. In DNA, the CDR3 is TGTGCCATCAGTGAGCCGGTCACAGGGGATGGCTACACCTTC. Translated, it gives CAISEPVTGDGYTF.

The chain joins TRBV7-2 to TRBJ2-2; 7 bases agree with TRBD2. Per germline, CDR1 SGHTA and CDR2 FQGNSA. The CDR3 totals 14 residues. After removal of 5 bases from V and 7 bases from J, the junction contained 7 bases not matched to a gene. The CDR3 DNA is TGTGCCAGCAGCCTCAGCGGGATTGACGGGGAGCTGTTTTTT. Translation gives CASSLSGIDGELFF.

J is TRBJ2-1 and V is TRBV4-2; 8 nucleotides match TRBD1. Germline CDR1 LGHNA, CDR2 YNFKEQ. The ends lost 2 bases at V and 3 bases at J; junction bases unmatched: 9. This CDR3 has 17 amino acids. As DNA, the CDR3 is TGTGCCAGCAGCCAAAACCCCGGGACAGGCCTCTACAATGAGCAGTTCTTC. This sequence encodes CASSQNPGTGLYNEQFF.

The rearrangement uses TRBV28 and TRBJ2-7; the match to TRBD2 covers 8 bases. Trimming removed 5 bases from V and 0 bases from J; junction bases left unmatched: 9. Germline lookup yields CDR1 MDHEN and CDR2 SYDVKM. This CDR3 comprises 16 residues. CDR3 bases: TGTGCCAGCAGTCCAGTTAGCGGGGAGGGCTCCTACGAGCAGTACTTC. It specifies CASSPVSGEGSYEQYF.

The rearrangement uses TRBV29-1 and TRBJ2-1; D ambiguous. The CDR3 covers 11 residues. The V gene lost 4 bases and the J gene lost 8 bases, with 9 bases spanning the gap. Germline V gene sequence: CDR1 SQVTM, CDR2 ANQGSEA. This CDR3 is CSVVHTDEQFF. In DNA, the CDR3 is TGCAGCGTTGTTCATACGGATGAGCAGTTCTTC.

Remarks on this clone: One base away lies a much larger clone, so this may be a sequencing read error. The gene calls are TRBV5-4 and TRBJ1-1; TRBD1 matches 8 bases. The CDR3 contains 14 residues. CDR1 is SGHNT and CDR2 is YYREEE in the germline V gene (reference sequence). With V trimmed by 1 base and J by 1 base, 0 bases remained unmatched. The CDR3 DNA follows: TGTGCCAGCAGCTTGACAGGGGGGAACACTGAAGCTTTCTTT. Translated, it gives CASSLTGGNTEAFF.

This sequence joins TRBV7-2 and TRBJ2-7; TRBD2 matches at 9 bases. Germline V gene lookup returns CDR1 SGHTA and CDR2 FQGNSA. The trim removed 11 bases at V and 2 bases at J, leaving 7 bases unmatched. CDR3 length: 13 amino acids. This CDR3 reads CASRLADTYEQYF. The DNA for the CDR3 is TGTGCCTCTCGACTAGCGGATACCTACGAGCAGTACTTC.

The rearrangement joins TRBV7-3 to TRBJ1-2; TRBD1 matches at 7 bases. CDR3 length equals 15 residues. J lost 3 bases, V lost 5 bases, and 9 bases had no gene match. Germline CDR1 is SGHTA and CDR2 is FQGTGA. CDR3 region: CASSLGHRGDYGYTF. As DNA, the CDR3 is TGTGCCAGCAGCCTCGGGCACAGGGGTGACTATGGCTACACCTTC.

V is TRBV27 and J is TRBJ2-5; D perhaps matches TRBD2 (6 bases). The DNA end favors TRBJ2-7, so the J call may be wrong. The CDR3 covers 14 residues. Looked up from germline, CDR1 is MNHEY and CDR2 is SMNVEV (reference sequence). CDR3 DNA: TGTGCCAGCAGTTCGCCGGGACTTTCCTACGAGCAGTACTTC. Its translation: CASSSPGLSYEQYF.

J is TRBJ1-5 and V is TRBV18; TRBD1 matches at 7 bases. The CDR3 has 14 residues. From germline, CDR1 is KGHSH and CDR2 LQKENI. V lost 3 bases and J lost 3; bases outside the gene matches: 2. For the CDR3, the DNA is TGTGCCAGCTCACCGACAGGGTTCAATCAGCCCCAGCATTTT. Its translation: CASSPTGFNQPQHF.